One and the same sample provided the 25 T cell receptor beta chains below, sequenced in a study of T cell responses to AZD1222 COVID-19 vaccine (dated by TCRdb to about 2021). The library was produced with the immunoSEQ multiplex PCR assay. Entries here come from immuneACCESS through TCRdb and include only in-frame sequences with V and J called. Some clones fail to appear in such tables; in the studies checked, an unresolved V gene covers under half of the shortfall, and the cause of the remainder is unknown. For this sample the table gives under 200,000 clones, of which 94% were detected only once. The top ten constitute about 0.64% of the sample. The time point label of this sample denotes: baseline before first vaccination. Source: peripheral blood, taken on day 0 of AZD1222 vaccination. The receptor set was obtained from an adult in good health.

The V call is TRBV30, the J call TRBJ1-6; D remains ambiguous. CDR3 length: 14 amino acids. V was pared by 0 bases and J by 4 bases, with 7 bases between. Germline-derived CDR1 and CDR2 are GTSNPN and SVGIG (reference sequence). The CDR3 here is CAWSVDLYNSPLHF. CDR3 sequence (DNA): TGTGCCTGGAGTGTGGACCTTTATAATTCACCCCTCCACTTT. Drawing the rest from reference TRBV30 and TRBJ1-6, the complete variable domain is SQTIHQWPATLVQPVGSPLSLECTVEGTSNPNLYWYRQAAGRGLQLLFYSVGIGQISSEVPQNLSASRPQDRQFILSSKKLLLSDSGFYLCAWSVDLYNSPLHFGNGTRLTVT.

The CDR3 DNA sequence: TGTGCCTGGAGTGTACGGGGACAAGAGCATGAAAAACTGTTTTTT. Translated: CAWSVRGQEHEKLFF. The genes are TRBV30 and TRBJ1-4; D perhaps matches TRBD1 (6 bases). V was shortened by 0 bases and J by 6 bases, with 14 bases between the two germline ends. Germline CDR1 GTSNPN, CDR2 SVGIG (reference sequence). This CDR3 is built from 15 residues.

The chain is built from TRBV5-6 and TRBJ2-7; unclear D gene. V was pared by 1 base and J by 3 bases, with 5 bases between. Germline assignment: CDR1 SGHDT and CDR2 YYEEEE. The CDR3 is 12 amino acids. The CDR3 region is CASSLKGYEQYF. The CDR3 region has the DNA TGTGCCAGCAGCTTGAAGGGCTACGAGCAGTACTTC.

The V and J genes are TRBV5-1 and TRBJ2-7, with 8 bases identical to TRBD1. Losses at the gene ends were 0 bases for V and 3 bases for J; bases not matched to a gene: 5. From germline, CDR1 is SGHRS and CDR2 YFSETQ. CDR3 length: 15 residues. CDR3 DNA: TGCGCCAGCAGCTTGGCCCAGGGGGCAGGCTACGAGCAGTACTTC. Amino acids: CASSLAQGAGYEQYF.

This rearrangement joins TRBV6-1 to TRBJ1-1, with a possible D match to TRBD1 (5 bases). The CDR3 runs to 14 residues. With 2 bases removed from V and 3 bases from J, the gap between germline ends came to 10 bases. The germline CDR1 and CDR2 sequences are MNHNS and SASEGT. CDR3 in amino acids: CASSERWGDTEAFF. The CDR3 coding sequence is TGTGCCAGCAGTGAACGATGGGGGGACACTGAAGCTTTCTTT.

The chain couples TRBV6-6 to TRBJ1-5; possibly TRBD1 for D (5 bases). Germline CDR1 and CDR2: MNHNY and SVGAGI (reference sequence). CDR3 length: 17 residues. The V end was cut by 5 bases, the J end by 2 bases, with 19 bases between. CDR3 sequence (DNA): TGTGCCAGCAGTCCCAACCGGGGCAAAGGAGGCAATCAGCCCCAGCATTTT. It is translated as CASSPNRGKGGNQPQHF.

The chain uses TRBV19 and TRBJ2-5, with 7 bases that match TRBD2. Looked up from germline, CDR1 is LNHDA and CDR2 is SQIVND (reference sequence). The CDR3 is 14 residues long. Trimming removed 5 bases from V and 4 bases from J; junction bases left unmatched: 7. This CDR3 is CASSFPGGAETQYF. The CDR3 DNA reads as TGTGCCAGTAGTTTCCCGGGGGGAGCAGAGACCCAGTACTTC.

A single count supports this clone. The gene calls are TRBV19 and TRBJ2-3; D is unclear. Trimming cost V 6 bases and J 6 bases, with 16 bases left between them. CDR1 is LNHDA, CDR2 SQIVND, per germline (reference sequence). The CDR3 extends over 14 amino acids. CDR3 nucleotide sequence: TGTGCCAGTAGGAAAGGACCCCAATCGGATACGCAGTATTTT. Residues: CASRKGPQSDTQYF.

The chain uses TRBV5-1 and TRBJ1-6, with D possibly matching TRBD1 (5 bases). V was shortened by 7 bases and J by 10 bases, with 18 bases between the two germline ends. CDR3 length equals 14 residues. Germline loops: CDR1 SGHRS, CDR2 YFSETQ. The CDR3 DNA reads as TGCGCCAGCCGGGGCCTTGTCGAAGGGTCACCCCTCCACTTT. Its protein product is CASRGLVEGSPLHF.

This clone was seen a single time. J is TRBJ2-5 and V is TRBV27, with 8 bases that match TRBD1. Looked up from germline, CDR1 is MNHEY and CDR2 is SMNVEV (reference sequence). V shed 10 bases, J shed 2 bases, and the junction held 12 bases outside the gene matches. CDR3 size: 15 residues. The CDR3 DNA reads as TGTGCCATCTTAATTTTCTGGACAGGGCAAGAGACCCAGTACTTC. Translation gives CAILIFWTGQETQYF.

This chain links TRBV9 with TRBJ1-4, with D hard to call. Trimming shortened V by 2 bases and J by 5 bases, and 13 bases separated the two germline ends. The CDR3 loop spans 15 amino acids. The germline gives CDR1 SGDLS, CDR2 YYNGEE. In nucleotides, the CDR3 is TGTGCCAGCAGCGTTCGAGAGGGAGGGAATGAAAAACTGTTTTTT. Its protein product is CASSVREGGNEKLFF.

V gene TRBV6-5 combines with J gene TRBJ1-5, with a tentative D call TRBD1 (6 bases). The CDR3 has 15 amino acids. Trimming stripped 5 bases from V and 1 base from J, with 12 bases between. Germline CDR1 MNHEY, CDR2 SVGAGI. The CDR3 sequence: CASSHTGSSNQPQHF. The CDR3 coding sequence is TGTGCCAGCAGTCATACAGGGTCAAGCAATCAGCCCCAGCATTTT.

The chain uses TRBV2 and TRBJ2-7, with D perhaps assigned TRBD1 or TRBD2 (5 bases each). The CDR3 is 12 amino acids. V was pared by 7 bases and J by 4 bases, with 11 bases between. The germline CDR1 and CDR2 sequences are SNHLY and FYNNEI. The CDR3 sequence is CASTREGYEQYF. CDR3 DNA sequence: TGTGCCAGCACCCGCGAGGGGTACGAGCAGTACTTC.

This clone was seen just once. The chain couples TRBV6-2 or TRBV6-3 to TRBJ1-1; no definite D call. The CDR3 runs 10 residues. CDR1 is MNHEY and CDR2 is SVGEGT in the germline V gene. Trimming cost V 8 bases and J 8 bases, with 9 bases left between them. The CDR3 loop is CASGREEAFF. CDR3 DNA: TGTGCCAGCGGCCGGGAGGAAGCTTTCTTT.

The CDR3 nucleotides are TGTGCCAGCAGCCTTTACAGGGGGCCAGAGACCCAGTACTTC. As protein: CASSLYRGPETQYF. This chain connects TRBV14 to TRBJ2-5, with 9 bases fitting TRBD1. The trim removed 4 bases at V and 4 bases at J, leaving 4 bases unmatched. Germline V gene sequence: CDR1 SGHDN, CDR2 FVKESK. The CDR3 extends over 14 amino acids.

This clone appeared once. The rearrangement uses TRBV6-5 and TRBJ1-2; weak D call: TRBD1 (6 bases). Germline values: CDR1 MNHEY, CDR2 SVGAGI. This CDR3 contains 13 residues. The V gene lost 5 bases and the J gene lost 5 bases, with 12 bases spanning the gap. This CDR3 reads CASSPQGQYGYTF. In DNA, the CDR3 is TGTGCCAGCAGTCCGCAGGGACAATATGGCTACACCTTC.

The chain joins TRBV7-9 to TRBJ2-3; D might be TRBD2 (6 bases). Per germline, CDR1 SEHNR and CDR2 FQNEAQ (reference sequence). The CDR3 loop spans 12 amino acids. Trimming removed 6 bases at V and 6 bases at J, with 10 bases between. CDR3 in amino acids: CASRPTSDTQYF. Here the CDR3 DNA reads TGTGCCAGCAGGCCAACTAGCGATACGCAGTATTTT.

The chain carries TRBV18 and TRBJ1-1; no clear D gene. Germline CDR1 and CDR2: KGHSH and LQKENI. Deletions cut 3 bases from V and 2 bases from J, with 7 bases between. The CDR3 length is 13 residues. CDR3 in amino acids: CASSPAENTEAFF. CDR3 nucleotide sequence: TGTGCCAGCTCACCCGCGGAAAACACTGAAGCTTTCTTT.

CDR3 sequence: CASSEGLYTF. The CDR3 bases are TGTGCCAGCAGTGAGGGGCTCTACACCTTC. This chain joins TRBV6-1 and TRBJ1-2; possible D gene TRBD1, 5 bases. This CDR3 spans 10 amino acids. Trimming cost V 3 bases and J 10 bases, with 6 bases left between them. CDR1 and CDR2 from the germline V gene are MNHNS and SASEGT.

This CDR3 reads CASSYPSRHVYEQYF. DNA for the CDR3: TGTGCCAGCAGTTACCCGTCGCGACATGTCTACGAGCAGTACTTC. J is TRBJ2-7 and V is TRBV6-5, with D uncertain. Germline V lookup: CDR1 MNHEY, CDR2 SVGAGI. The CDR3 contains 15 residues. The V gene lost 2 bases and the J gene lost 3 bases, with 14 bases spanning the gap.

The CDR3 spells CASSYAQAAYNEQFF. CDR3 in DNA: TGTGCCAGCAGTTACGCTCAGGCGGCTTACAATGAGCAGTTCTTC. The rearrangement joins TRBV6-2 or TRBV6-3 to TRBJ2-1; D uncertain. The germline V gene has CDR1 MNHEY and CDR2 SVGEGT. The V gene lost 2 bases and the J gene lost 4 bases, with 12 bases spanning the gap. The CDR3 has 15 amino acids.

The chain couples TRBV5-1 to TRBJ2-2, with D unclear. The CDR3 has 16 amino acids. The V end lost 1 base, the J end lost 8 bases, and 18 bases lay between the germline ends. Germline V gene lookup returns CDR1 SGHRS and CDR2 YFSETQ. This CDR3 reads CASSLITGEALGELFF. In DNA, the CDR3 is TGCGCCAGCAGCTTGATTACGGGTGAAGCTTTGGGGGAGCTGTTTTTT.

The CDR3 is CASSFTANTGELFF. The CDR3 bases are TGTGCCAGCAGTTTCACAGCGAACACCGGGGAGCTGTTTTTT. The chain has TRBV27 and TRBJ2-2; D remains ambiguous. With 3 bases removed from V and 0 bases from J, the gap between germline ends came to 5 bases. From germline, CDR1 is MNHEY and CDR2 SMNVEV (reference sequence). This CDR3 comprises 14 residues.

The V call is TRBV27, the J call TRBJ2-7; no clear D gene. Trimming cost V 6 bases and J 1 base, with 16 bases left between them. Germline V gene data show CDR1 as MNHEY and CDR2 as SMNVEV (reference sequence). This CDR3 spans 15 amino acids. CDR3 in DNA: TGTGCCAGCAGCTCACATCTCAGGTTATCCTACGAGCAGTACTTC. Amino acid sequence: CASSSHLRLSYEQYF.

The rearrangement links TRBV7-2 to TRBJ2-7; either TRBD1 or TRBD2 may fit D (5 bases each). Germline V gene sequence: CDR1 SGHTA, CDR2 FQGNSA. The CDR3 has 16 residues. V was trimmed by 0 bases and J by 2 bases, leaving 14 bases between them. In nucleotides, the CDR3 is TGTGCCAGCAGCTTAGCCCCAGGGACCCGGGCCTACGAGCAGTACTTC. Translated: CASSLAPGTRAYEQYF. Full variable domain (remainder filled in from reference TRBV7-2 and TRBJ2-7): GAGVSQSPSNKVTEKGKDVELRCDPISGHTALYWYRQSLGQGLEFLIYFQGNSAPDKSGLPSDRFSAERTGGSVSTLTIQRTQQEDSAVYLCASSLAPGTRAYEQYFGPGTRLTVT.